There are a few counts of the clone carrying this TCR beta chain. Antigen unknown. CDR1 SGHDT and CDR2 YYEEEE come from the germline V gene. V was shortened by 0 bases and J by 4 bases, with 14 bases between the two germline ends. The length of the CDR3 is 16 residues. The entry originates in a study of post-analysis software for immune sequencing data. General observations from the study: The five TRBV segments detected at higher frequency in patients than in controls included TRBV5-6, TRBV5-1 and TRBV20-1. A significant reduction in normalized Chao1 diversity was observed in multiple sclerosis patients versus controls.

Researchers reported that TCR beta cDNA libraries carried unique molecular identifiers. MiXCR, applied by TCRdb to the PCR reads, yields one record per CDR3 protein. Of some 800,000 distinct CDR3 sequences in the sample, about 45% were seen once. V usage is TRBV5-6 and J usage is TRBJ2-1; D unclear. The clonotype comes from a girl aged 10 to 17 with multiple sclerosis. Material: blood. In DNA form, the CDR3 reads TGTGCCAGCAGCTTGGCGGGCCGACCATCATACAATGAGCAGTTCTTC. As protein: CASSLAGRPSYNEQFF. The complete variable domain, with remaining parts taken from reference TRBV5-6 and TRBJ2-1, reads DAGVTQSPTHLIKTRGQQVTLRCSPKSGHDTVSWYQQALGQGPQFIFQYYEEEERQRGNFPDRFSGHQFPNYSSELNVNALLLGDSALYLCASSLAGRPSYNEQFFGPGTRLTVL.